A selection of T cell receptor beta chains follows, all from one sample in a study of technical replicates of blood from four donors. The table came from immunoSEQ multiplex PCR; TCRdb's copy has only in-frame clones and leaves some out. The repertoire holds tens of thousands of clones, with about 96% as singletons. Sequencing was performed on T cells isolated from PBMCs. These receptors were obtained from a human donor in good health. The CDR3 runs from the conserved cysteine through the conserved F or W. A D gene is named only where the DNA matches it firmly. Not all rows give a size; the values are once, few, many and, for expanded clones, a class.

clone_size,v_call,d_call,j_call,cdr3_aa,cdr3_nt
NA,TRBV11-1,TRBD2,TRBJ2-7,CASSLPSGRTLSEQYF,TGTGCCAGCAGCTTACCTAGCGGGAGAACCCTGAGCGAGCAGTACTTC
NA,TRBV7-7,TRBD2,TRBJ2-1,CASSLVAGGTNEQFF,TGTGCTAGCAGCTTAGTGGCGGGGGGTACCAATGAGCAGTTCTTC
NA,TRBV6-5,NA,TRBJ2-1,CASSSRVVGYNEQFF,TGTGCCAGCAGTTCCCGGGTAGTCGGCTACAATGAGCAGTTCTTC
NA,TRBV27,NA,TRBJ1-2,CASSSVTGVYGYTF,TGTGCCAGCAGTTCAGTTACGGGGGTCTATGGCTACACCTTC
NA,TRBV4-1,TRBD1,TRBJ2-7,CASSLIGRQGAYEQYF,TGCGCCAGCAGCTTAATAGGTAGACAGGGGGCCTACGAGCAGTACTTC
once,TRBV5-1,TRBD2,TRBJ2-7,CASSWLAGGHEQYF,TGCGCCAGCAGCTGGCTAGCGGGAGGACACGAGCAGTACTTC
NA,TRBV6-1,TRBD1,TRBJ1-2,CASSEGQGAYGYTF,TGTGCCAGCAGTGAAGGACAGGGGGCATATGGCTACACCTTC
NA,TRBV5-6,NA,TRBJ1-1,CASGLLLGRLAFF,TGTGCCAGCGGGCTCTTATTGGGCCGATTGGCTTTCTTT
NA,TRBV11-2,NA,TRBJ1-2,CASSFLPSGWPNYGYTF,TGTGCCAGCAGCTTTTTGCCCTCAGGGTGGCCTAACTATGGCTACACCTTC
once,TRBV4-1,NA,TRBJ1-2,CASSQVPPVYGYTF,TGCGCCAGCAGCCAAGTTCCCCCGGTCTATGGCTACACCTTC
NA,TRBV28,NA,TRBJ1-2,CASSFPQGYGYTF,TGTGCCAGCAGTTTCCCACAGGGCTATGGCTACACCTTC
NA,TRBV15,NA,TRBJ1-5,CATSRDLNQPQHF,TGTGCCACCAGCAGAGATCTCAATCAGCCCCAGCATTTT
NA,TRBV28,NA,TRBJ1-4,CASKTVNEKLFF,TGTGCCAGCAAGACAGTTAATGAAAAACTGTTTTTT
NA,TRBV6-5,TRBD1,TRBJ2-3,CASSRDRGTDTQYF,TGTGCCAGCAGTAGGGACAGGGGAACAGATACGCAGTATTTT
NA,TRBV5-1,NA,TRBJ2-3,CASRSQGTTDTQYF,TGCGCCAGCAGGTCGCAGGGGACGACAGATACGCAGTATTTT
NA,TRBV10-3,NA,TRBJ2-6,CAISGQSSGANVLTF,TGTGCCATCAGTGGACAGAGCTCTGGGGCCAACGTCCTGACTTTC
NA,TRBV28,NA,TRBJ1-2,CASISGATQYNYGYTF,TGTGCCAGCATCTCAGGGGCTACCCAGTACAACTATGGCTACACCTTC
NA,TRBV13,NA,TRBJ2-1,CASSLTRTTYNEQFF,TGTGCCAGCAGCTTAACCCGGACTACGTACAATGAGCAGTTCTTC
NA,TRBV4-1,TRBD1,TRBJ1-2,CASRLGQGHGYTF,TGCGCCAGCAGACTAGGACAGGGACATGGCTACACCTTC
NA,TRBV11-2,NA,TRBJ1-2,CASSRRDYGYTF,TGTGCCAGCAGCCGTCGGGACTATGGCTACACCTTC
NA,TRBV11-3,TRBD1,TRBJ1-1,CASEGHRGPMNTEAFF,TGTGCCAGCGAAGGCCACAGGGGGCCGATGAACACTGAAGCTTTCTTT
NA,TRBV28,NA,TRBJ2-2,CASTFAGELFF,TGTGCCAGCACCTTTGCCGGGGAGCTGTTTTTT
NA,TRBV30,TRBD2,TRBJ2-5,CAWSVLAGVTQYF,TGTGCCTGGAGTGTACTTGCGGGGGTTACCCAGTACTTC
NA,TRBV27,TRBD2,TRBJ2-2,CASSVSGTSLNTGELFF,TGTGCCAGCAGTGTCTCCGGGACTAGCTTAAACACCGGGGAGCTGTTTTTT
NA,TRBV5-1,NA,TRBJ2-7,CASSFGRASSEQYF,TGCGCCAGCAGCTTTGGCAGGGCTTCTTCCGAGCAGTACTTC
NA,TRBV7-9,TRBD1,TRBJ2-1,CASSPQGAYVHEQFF,TGTGCCAGCAGCCCTCAGGGGGCTTACGTCCATGAGCAGTTCTTC
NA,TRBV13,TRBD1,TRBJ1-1,CASRYRTGRAFF,TGTGCCAGCAGGTATAGGACAGGGAGAGCTTTCTTT
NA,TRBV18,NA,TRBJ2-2,CASSLRQTYTGELFF,TGTGCCAGCTCCCTCCGACAGACCTACACCGGGGAGCTGTTTTTT
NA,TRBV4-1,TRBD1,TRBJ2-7,CASRPPGTGVHEQYF,TGCGCCAGCAGACCACCAGGGACAGGGGTCCACGAGCAGTACTTC
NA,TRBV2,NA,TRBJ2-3,CASSTELGTDTQYF,TGTGCCAGCAGTACTGAACTCGGCACAGATACGCAGTATTTT
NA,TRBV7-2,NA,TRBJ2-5,CASSHYRGGETQYF,TGTGCCAGCAGCCACTACAGGGGGGGTGAGACCCAGTACTTC
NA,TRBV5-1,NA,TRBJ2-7,CASSLGTTNFGEQYF,TGCGCCAGCAGCTTGGGCACAACAAATTTCGGGGAGCAGTACTTC
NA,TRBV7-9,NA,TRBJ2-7,CASSLVESAVSYEQYF,TGTGCCAGCAGCTTAGTGGAGTCGGCGGTAAGCTACGAGCAGTACTTC
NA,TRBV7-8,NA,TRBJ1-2,CASSRRQVFDYGYTF,TGTGCCAGCAGCCGCCGACAGGTATTCGACTATGGCTACACCTTC
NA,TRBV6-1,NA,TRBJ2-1,CASSEFAAVYNEQFF,TGTGCCAGCAGTGAATTTGCGGCGGTTTACAATGAGCAGTTCTTC
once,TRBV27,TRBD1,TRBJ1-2,CASSLSPTGDFYGYTF,TGTGCCAGCAGTTTATCACCCACAGGGGATTTCTATGGCTACACCTTC
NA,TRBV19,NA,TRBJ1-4,CASASVWAGTNEKLFF,TGTGCCAGTGCTTCCGTTTGGGCGGGAACTAATGAAAAACTGTTTTTT
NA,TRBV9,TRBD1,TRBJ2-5,CASSLGQGMGETQYF,TGTGCCAGCAGCTTGGGACAGGGGATGGGAGAGACCCAGTACTTC
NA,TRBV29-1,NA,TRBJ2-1,CSVGPDGGRSAFF,TGCAGCGTTGGACCAGACGGAGGGAGATCGGCGTTCTTC
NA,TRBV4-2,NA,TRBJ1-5,CASSQGTDNSNQPQHF,TGTGCCAGCAGCCAAGGGACAGACAATAGCAATCAGCCCCAGCATTTT
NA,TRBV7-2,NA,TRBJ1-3,CASSQTPRNTIYF,TGTGCCAGCAGCCAGACTCCTAGAAACACCATATATTTT
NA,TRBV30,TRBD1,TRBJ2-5,CASRQGNLETQYF,TGTGCCTCTAGACAGGGCAACCTGGAGACCCAGTACTTC
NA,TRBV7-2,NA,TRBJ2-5,CASRGRGETQYF,TGTGCCAGCAGGGGGCGCGGAGAGACCCAGTACTTC
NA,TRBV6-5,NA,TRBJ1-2,CASSYSGDGYTF,TGTGCCAGCAGTTACTCCGGGGATGGCTACACCTTC
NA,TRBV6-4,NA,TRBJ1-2,CASRRDTAISYGYTF,TGTGCCAGCAGGAGGGACACAGCCATCTCCTATGGCTACACCTTC
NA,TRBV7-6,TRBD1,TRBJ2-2,CASSLEQGVGELFF,TGTGCCAGCAGCTTAGAACAGGGGGTCGGGGAGCTGTTTTTT
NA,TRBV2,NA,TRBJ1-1,CASSSDRTEAFF,TGTGCCAGCAGCTCCGACAGGACTGAAGCTTTCTTT
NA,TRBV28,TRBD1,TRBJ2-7,CASSSPGAGGRSGEQYF,TGTGCCAGCAGTTCCCCTGGTGCAGGGGGCCGGTCGGGGGAGCAGTACTTC
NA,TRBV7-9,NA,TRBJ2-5,CASSQGRFGETQYF,TGTGCCAGCAGCCAGGGCCGTTTTGGAGAGACCCAGTACTTC
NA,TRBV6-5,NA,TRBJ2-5,CASSQGETQYF,TGTGCCAGCAGCCAGGGGGAGACCCAGTACTTC
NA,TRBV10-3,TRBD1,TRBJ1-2,CAISEGQGNYGYTF,TGTGCCATCAGTGAGGGACAGGGGAACTATGGCTACACCTTC
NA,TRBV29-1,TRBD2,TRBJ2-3,CSSGASGRGSDTQYF,TGCAGCTCAGGGGCTAGCGGGAGGGGGTCAGATACGCAGTATTTT
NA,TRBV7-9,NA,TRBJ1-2,CASSPAGSLNYGYTF,TGTGCCAGCAGCCCGGCAGGGTCCTTAAACTATGGCTACACCTTC
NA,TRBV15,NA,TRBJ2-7,CATSRDLGGSYEQYF,TGTGCCACCAGCAGAGATCTGGGGGGTTCCTACGAGCAGTACTTC